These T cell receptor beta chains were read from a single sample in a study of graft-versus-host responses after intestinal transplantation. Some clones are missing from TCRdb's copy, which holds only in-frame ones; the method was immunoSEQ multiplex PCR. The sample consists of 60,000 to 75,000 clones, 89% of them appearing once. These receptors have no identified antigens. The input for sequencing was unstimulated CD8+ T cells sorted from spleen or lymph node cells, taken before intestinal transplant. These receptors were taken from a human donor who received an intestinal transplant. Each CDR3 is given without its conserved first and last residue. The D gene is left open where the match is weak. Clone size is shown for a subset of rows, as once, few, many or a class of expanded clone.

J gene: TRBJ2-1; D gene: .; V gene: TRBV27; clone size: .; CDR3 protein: ASSSGDTPGGARDNEQF
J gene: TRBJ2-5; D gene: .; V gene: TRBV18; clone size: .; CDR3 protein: ASSPDRELQETQY
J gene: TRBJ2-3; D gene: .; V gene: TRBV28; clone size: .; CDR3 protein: ASSVERETTDTQY
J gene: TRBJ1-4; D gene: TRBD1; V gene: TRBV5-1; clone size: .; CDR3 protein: ASNTSSTGPGEKLF
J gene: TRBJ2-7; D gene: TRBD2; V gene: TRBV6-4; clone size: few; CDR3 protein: ASRTGLAGYEQY
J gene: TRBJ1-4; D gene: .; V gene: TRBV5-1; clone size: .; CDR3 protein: ASSLAHRLTEKLF
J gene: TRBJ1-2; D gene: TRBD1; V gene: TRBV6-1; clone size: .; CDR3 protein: ASTEGGGYGYT
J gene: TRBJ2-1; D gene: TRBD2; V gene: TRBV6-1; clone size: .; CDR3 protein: ASSNGLAGQEQF
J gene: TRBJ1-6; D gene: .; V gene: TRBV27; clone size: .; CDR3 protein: ASSLIRFSGDIESPLH
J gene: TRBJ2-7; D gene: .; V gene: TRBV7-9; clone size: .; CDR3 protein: ASSRGGEYEQY
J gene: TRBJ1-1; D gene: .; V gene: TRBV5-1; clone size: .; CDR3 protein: ASSLAQTGNTEAF
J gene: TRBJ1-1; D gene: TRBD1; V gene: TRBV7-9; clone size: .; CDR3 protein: ASSRRQGGTEAF
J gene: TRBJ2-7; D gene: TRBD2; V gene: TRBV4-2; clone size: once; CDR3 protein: ASSQDISGRAYEQY
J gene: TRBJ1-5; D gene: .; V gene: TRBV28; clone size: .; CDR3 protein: ASSLRGSNQPQH
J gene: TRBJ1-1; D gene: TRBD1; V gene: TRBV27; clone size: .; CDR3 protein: ASSPTGGWGTEAF
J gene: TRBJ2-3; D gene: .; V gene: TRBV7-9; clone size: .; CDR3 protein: ASSLRTDTQY
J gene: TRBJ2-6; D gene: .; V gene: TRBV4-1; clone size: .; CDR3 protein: ASSQSSGANVLT
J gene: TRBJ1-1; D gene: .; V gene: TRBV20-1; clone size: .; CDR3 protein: SARVGPEAF
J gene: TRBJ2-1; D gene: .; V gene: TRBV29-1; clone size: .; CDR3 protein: SVDTIYEQF
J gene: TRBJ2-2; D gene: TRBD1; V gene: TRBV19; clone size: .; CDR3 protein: ASSIPPSDRAIAGELF
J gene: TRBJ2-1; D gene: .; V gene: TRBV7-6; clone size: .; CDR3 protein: ASSLAAISTRWGNEQF
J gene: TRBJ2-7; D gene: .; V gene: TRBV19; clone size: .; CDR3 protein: ASSSGLLSYEQY
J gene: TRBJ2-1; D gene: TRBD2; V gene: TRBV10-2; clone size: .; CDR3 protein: ASSESAGAYNEQF
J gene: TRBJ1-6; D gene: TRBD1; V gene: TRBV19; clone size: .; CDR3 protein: ASSAQGAGNSPLH
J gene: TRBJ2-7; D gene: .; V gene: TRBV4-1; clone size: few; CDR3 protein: ASSQEDYSSYEQY
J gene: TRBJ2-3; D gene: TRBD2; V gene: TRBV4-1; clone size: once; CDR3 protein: ASSQLAGTDTQY
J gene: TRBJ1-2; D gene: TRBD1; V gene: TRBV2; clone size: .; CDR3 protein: ASSIGQGYGYT
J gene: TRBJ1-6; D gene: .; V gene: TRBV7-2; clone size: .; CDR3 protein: ASSPVPTVNSPLH
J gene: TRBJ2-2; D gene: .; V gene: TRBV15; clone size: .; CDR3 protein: ATSTRIDTGELF
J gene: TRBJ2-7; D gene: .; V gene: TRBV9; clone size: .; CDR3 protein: ASSPPGSYEQY
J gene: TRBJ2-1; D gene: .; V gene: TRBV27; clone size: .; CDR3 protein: ASSLGRNNEQF
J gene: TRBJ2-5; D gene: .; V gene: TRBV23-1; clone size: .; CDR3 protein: ASIGTQY
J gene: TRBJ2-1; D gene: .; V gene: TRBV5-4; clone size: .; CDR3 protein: ASSLWSYNEQF
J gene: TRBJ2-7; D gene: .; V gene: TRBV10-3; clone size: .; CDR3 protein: AISAWQASYEQY
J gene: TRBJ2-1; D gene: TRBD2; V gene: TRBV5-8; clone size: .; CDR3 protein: ASSLGGSMGNEQF
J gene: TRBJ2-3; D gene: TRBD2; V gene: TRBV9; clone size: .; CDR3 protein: ASSVGGLAGEADTQY
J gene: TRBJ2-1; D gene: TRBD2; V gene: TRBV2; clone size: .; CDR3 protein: ASSERDGLAELYNEQF
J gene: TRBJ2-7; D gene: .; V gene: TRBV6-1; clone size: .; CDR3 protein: ASSERTGSSSYEQY
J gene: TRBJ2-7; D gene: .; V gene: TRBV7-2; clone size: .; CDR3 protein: ASSYPGTYLYEQY
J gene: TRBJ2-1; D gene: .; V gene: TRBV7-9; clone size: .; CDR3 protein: ASSPRTVRNEQF
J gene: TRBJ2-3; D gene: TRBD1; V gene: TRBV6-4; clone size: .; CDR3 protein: ASSDSTTGSDTQY
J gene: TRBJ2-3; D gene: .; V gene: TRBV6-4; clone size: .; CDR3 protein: ASSVTGEGDTQY
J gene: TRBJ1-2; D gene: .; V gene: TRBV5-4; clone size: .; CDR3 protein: ASSPLPYRVDGYT